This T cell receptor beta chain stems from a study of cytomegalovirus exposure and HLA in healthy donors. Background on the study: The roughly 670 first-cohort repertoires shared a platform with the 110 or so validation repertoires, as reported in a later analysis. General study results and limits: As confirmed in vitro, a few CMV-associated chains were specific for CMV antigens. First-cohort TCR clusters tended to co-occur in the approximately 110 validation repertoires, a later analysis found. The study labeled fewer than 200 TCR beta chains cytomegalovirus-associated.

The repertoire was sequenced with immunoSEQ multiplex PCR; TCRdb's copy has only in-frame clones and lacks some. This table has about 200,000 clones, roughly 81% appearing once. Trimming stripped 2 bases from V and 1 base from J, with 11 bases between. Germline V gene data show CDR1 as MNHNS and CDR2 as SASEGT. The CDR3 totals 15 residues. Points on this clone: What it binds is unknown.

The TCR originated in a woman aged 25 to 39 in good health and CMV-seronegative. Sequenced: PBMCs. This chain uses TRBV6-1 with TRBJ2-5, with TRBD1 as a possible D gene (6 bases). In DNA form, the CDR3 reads TGTGCCAGCAGTGAAATTCAAGGGGGCCAAGAGACCCAGTACTTC. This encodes CASSEIQGGQETQYF.